The rows below give T cell receptor beta chains drawn from one sample of a study of cytomegalovirus exposure and HLA in healthy donors. Here immunoSEQ multiplex PCR was the method, and the copy in TCRdb shows in-frame clones only, minus some. The sample includes more than 120,000 clones, approximately 83% of them seen just once. Sequencing used PBMCs. The receptor source for this set is a male donor in good health and CMV-seronegative. The CDR3 runs from the conserved cysteine through the conserved F or W. The order of the fields is clone size, J gene, V gene, CDR3 protein. Rows may omit the clone size; those that give it use once, few, many or a size class.

abundance: -; j_gene: TRBJ2-2; v_gene: TRBV9; CDR3aa: CASSVGQGLIGELFF
abundance: -; j_gene: TRBJ2-6; v_gene: TRBV30; CDR3aa: CAWGGRGSVAGANVLTF
abundance: once; j_gene: TRBJ2-7; v_gene: TRBV7-2; CDR3aa: CASKDRGMYEQYF
abundance: -; j_gene: TRBJ2-7; v_gene: TRBV15; CDR3aa: CATSLRENPYEQYF
abundance: -; j_gene: TRBJ2-7; v_gene: TRBV4-1; CDR3aa: CASSQEGRNEQYF
abundance: -; j_gene: TRBJ2-1; v_gene: TRBV6-1; CDR3aa: CASSTLWLQGNEQFF
abundance: -; j_gene: TRBJ2-1; v_gene: TRBV4-2; CDR3aa: CASSQEQGAGYYNEQFF
abundance: -; j_gene: TRBJ2-1; v_gene: TRBV29-1; CDR3aa: CSVEGWTGGSDEQFF
abundance: -; j_gene: TRBJ2-3; v_gene: TRBV9; CDR3aa: CASSVAPSGGDTQYF
abundance: -; j_gene: TRBJ2-7; v_gene: TRBV10-3; CDR3aa: CAIGQGDPYEQYF
abundance: -; j_gene: TRBJ2-7; v_gene: TRBV13; CDR3aa: CASSWRQGANEQYF
abundance: -; j_gene: TRBJ2-3; v_gene: TRBV18; CDR3aa: CASSPRTGPDTQYF
abundance: -; j_gene: TRBJ2-1; v_gene: TRBV7-9; CDR3aa: CASSLDLMTGDKGYEQFF
abundance: -; j_gene: TRBJ2-5; v_gene: TRBV2; CDR3aa: CASSTLAGETQYF
abundance: -; j_gene: -; v_gene: TRBV10-2; CDR3aa: CASSETDRRTYEQYF
abundance: -; j_gene: TRBJ2-7; v_gene: TRBV7-9; CDR3aa: CASSSSHYEQYF
abundance: -; j_gene: TRBJ2-2; v_gene: TRBV5-1; CDR3aa: CASSFAGTSGGDLTGELFF
abundance: -; j_gene: TRBJ2-1; v_gene: TRBV2; CDR3aa: CASSPGLAGEQFF
abundance: -; j_gene: TRBJ2-7; v_gene: TRBV18; CDR3aa: CASSPSAGVSHEQYF
abundance: once; j_gene: TRBJ2-3; v_gene: TRBV19; CDR3aa: CASSTKQGGTDTQYF
abundance: few; j_gene: TRBJ1-2; v_gene: TRBV6-1; CDR3aa: CASSLGQNYGYTF
abundance: -; j_gene: TRBJ2-7; v_gene: TRBV10-3; CDR3aa: CAISWGQGVLEQYF
abundance: -; j_gene: TRBJ1-2; v_gene: TRBV5-1; CDR3aa: CASSPGGYREIYGYTF
abundance: medium-sized; j_gene: TRBJ2-3; v_gene: TRBV7-9; CDR3aa: CASSPWAVTDTQYF
abundance: -; j_gene: TRBJ2-5; v_gene: TRBV13; CDR3aa: CASSLTGGETQYF
abundance: -; j_gene: TRBJ1-1; v_gene: TRBV19; CDR3aa: CASSIRWGLNTEAFF
abundance: once; j_gene: TRBJ1-1; v_gene: TRBV6-6; CDR3aa: CASRNGTGGVGDQAFF
abundance: -; j_gene: TRBJ1-4; v_gene: TRBV28; CDR3aa: CASSSQLNEKLFF
abundance: -; j_gene: TRBJ2-5; v_gene: TRBV28; CDR3aa: CASSTRQGETQYF
abundance: -; j_gene: TRBJ1-5; v_gene: TRBV6-4; CDR3aa: CAPNRGLGNQPQHF
abundance: -; j_gene: TRBJ1-1; v_gene: TRBV4-3; CDR3aa: CASSQDLHGWRTEAFF
abundance: -; j_gene: TRBJ1-1; v_gene: TRBV29-1; CDR3aa: CSVEVGGYTEAFF
abundance: -; j_gene: TRBJ2-1; v_gene: TRBV7-3; CDR3aa: CASSLVQTGGNEQFF
abundance: -; j_gene: TRBJ2-1; v_gene: TRBV13; CDR3aa: CASSSDGTGGSNEQFF
abundance: -; j_gene: TRBJ1-5; v_gene: TRBV9; CDR3aa: CASSRDSQVLNQPQHF
abundance: -; j_gene: TRBJ2-1; v_gene: TRBV9; CDR3aa: CASSVGGQGNEQFF
abundance: -; j_gene: TRBJ2-1; v_gene: TRBV11-3; CDR3aa: CASSHRGAGRNEQFF
abundance: -; j_gene: TRBJ2-3; v_gene: TRBV6-5; CDR3aa: CASSYGGRNRGTQYF
abundance: once; j_gene: TRBJ2-7; v_gene: TRBV5-1; CDR3aa: CASSLAASSYEQYF
abundance: -; j_gene: TRBJ2-5; v_gene: TRBV7-2; CDR3aa: CASSFGTGVETQYF
abundance: -; j_gene: TRBJ2-1; v_gene: TRBV30; CDR3aa: CACLVSYNEQFF
abundance: -; j_gene: TRBJ2-3; v_gene: TRBV6-1; CDR3aa: CASSEEARGVGDTQYF
abundance: -; j_gene: TRBJ2-2; v_gene: TRBV11-3; CDR3aa: CASSGRDTGELFF
abundance: few; j_gene: TRBJ2-7; v_gene: TRBV28; CDR3aa: CARGPYSGYEQYF
abundance: -; j_gene: TRBJ2-1; v_gene: TRBV19; CDR3aa: CASISGDYNEQFF
abundance: once; j_gene: TRBJ2-7; v_gene: TRBV10-3; CDR3aa: CAIRGSGSYYEQYF
abundance: -; j_gene: TRBJ1-6; v_gene: TRBV6-1; CDR3aa: CASSYVSGSPLHF
abundance: few; j_gene: TRBJ2-1; v_gene: TRBV11-2; CDR3aa: CASSLAVREQFF
abundance: few; j_gene: TRBJ1-4; v_gene: TRBV2; CDR3aa: CASRGQYNEKLFF
abundance: few; j_gene: TRBJ2-3; v_gene: TRBV4-3; CDR3aa: CASSLLAGGTDTQYF
abundance: once; j_gene: TRBJ2-1; v_gene: TRBV7-9; CDR3aa: CASNGLNDNEQFF
abundance: few; j_gene: TRBJ2-5; v_gene: TRBV21-1; CDR3aa: CASSPNGTFFGLAGQETQYF
abundance: -; j_gene: TRBJ2-7; v_gene: TRBV5-1; CDR3aa: CASSLGVGSYEQYF
abundance: -; j_gene: -; v_gene: TRBV6-5; CDR3aa: CASSQGRNYEQYF
abundance: -; j_gene: TRBJ2-3; v_gene: TRBV5-1; CDR3aa: CASSLYPSGTSTDTQYF